The 17 T cell receptor beta chains listed next were all sequenced from one sample in a study of blood T cell repertoires in COVID-19. Method: immunoSEQ multiplex PCR; TCRdb's copy keeps in-frame clones and lacks some. In the table there are 150,000 to 170,000 clones, roughly 78% of which are singletons. Sequencing used peripheral blood. These receptors were obtained from a man at least 80 years old with acute or convalescent COVID-19.

V and J are TRBV19 and TRBJ2-3; D unclear. The CDR3 length is 11 residues. Germline values: CDR1 LNHDA, CDR2 SQIVND (reference sequence). V gave up 7 bases and J gave up 6 bases, with 8 bases separating them. CDR3 nucleotide sequence: TGTGCCAGTACCGGAGCGGATACGCAGTATTTT. This encodes CASTGADTQYF.

This rearrangement joins TRBV12-5 to TRBJ2-3, with 8 bases fitting TRBD2. The V gene end was trimmed by 5 bases and the J gene end by 4 bases; junction bases not matched to a gene: 2. The germline gives CDR1 LGHNT, CDR2 FRNRAP. This CDR3 is 13 amino acids long. CDR3 sequence (DNA): TGTGCTAGTGGTACAGCGGGGGCAGATACGCAGTATTTT. Translation: CASGTAGADTQYF.

This clone was counted between two and nine times. The CDR3 DNA follows: TGTGCCAGCAGCCTCACGGGAAATAACTATGGCTACACCTTC. Its protein product is CASSLTGNNYGYTF. The chain joins TRBV5-6 to TRBJ1-2; D is uncertain. Looked up from germline, CDR1 is SGHDT and CDR2 is YYEEEE. This CDR3 has 14 residues. With 4 bases removed from V and 1 base from J, the gap between germline ends came to 11 bases.

V is TRBV7-2 and J is TRBJ2-1; D gene uncertain. This CDR3 has 14 amino acids. V lost 5 bases and J 6 bases, leaving 14 bases between the germline ends. The germline gives CDR1 SGHTA, CDR2 FQGNSA. The CDR3, as DNA: TGTGCCAGCAGCCCAATGGCGGCGCGCAATGAGCAGTTCTTC. The encoded protein is CASSPMAARNEQFF.

V usage is TRBV19 and J usage is TRBJ1-2, with TRBD1 as a possible D gene (5 bases). Germline V gene data show CDR1 as LNHDA and CDR2 as SQIVND (reference sequence). This CDR3 is 14 amino acids long. V was clipped by 7 bases and J by 3 bases, with 15 bases between them. The CDR3 reads CASTLWGVDYGYTF. The CDR3 nucleotides read TGTGCCAGTACCCTGTGGGGGGTAGACTATGGCTACACCTTC.

The chain is built from TRBV4-3 and TRBJ2-7; 7 nucleotides match TRBD1. V shed 1 base and J 2 bases; nucleotides not matched to a gene: 5. Germline V lookup: CDR1 LGHNA, CDR2 YSLEER. This CDR3 comprises 15 residues. CDR3: CASSQAPQGPYEQYF. The CDR3 region has the DNA TGCGCCAGCAGCCAAGCTCCACAGGGGCCCTACGAGCAGTACTTC.

The chain recombines TRBV5-1 with TRBJ2-5; unclear D gene. CDR1 and CDR2 (germline): SGHRS, YFSETQ. This CDR3 is 13 amino acids long. Trimming removed 4 bases at V and 5 bases at J, with 12 bases between. The CDR3, as DNA: TGCGCCAGCAGCCCTTTTTCGCGGGAGACCCAGTACTTC. Amino acids: CASSPFSRETQYF.

J is TRBJ2-3 and V is TRBV6-6; 7 nucleotides match TRBD1. This CDR3 spans 15 amino acids. CDR1 is MNHNY, CDR2 SVGAGI, per germline (reference sequence). Germline trimming cut 6 bases from V and 2 bases from J; bases unmatched to any gene: 8. The CDR3 nucleotides are TGTGCCAGCAGGATGAGACAGGGAGACACAGATACGCAGTATTTT. As protein: CASRMRQGDTDTQYF.

This clone was detected a few times. V is TRBV4-1 and J is TRBJ1-2; D is ambiguous. The CDR3 is 16 residues long. V was shortened by 4 bases and J by 4 bases, with 19 bases between the two germline ends. Germline CDR1 MGHRA, CDR2 YSYEKL. The CDR3 DNA reads TGCGCCAGCAGCCCTACGGATCGACGGGGAGTCTATGGCTACACCTTC. It yields the protein CASSPTDRRGVYGYTF.

The chain has TRBV5-8 and TRBJ1-2, with unresolved D. The CDR3 is 12 amino acids. With 6 bases removed from V and 4 bases from J, the gap between germline ends came to 10 bases. Germline assignment: CDR1 SGHTS and CDR2 YDEGEE. CDR3 in DNA: TGTGCCAGCACCCCAGAGGGCTATGGCTACACCTTC. This translates into CASTPEGYGYTF.

The chain links TRBV6-5 to TRBJ1-1; possibly TRBD1 for D (6 bases). The ends were cut back, 7 bases at V and 1 base at J, with 7 bases in the middle. Germline CDR1 reads MNHEY; CDR2 reads SVGAGI. CDR3 length: 12 amino acids. The CDR3, as DNA: TGTGCCAGCAAACAGGGGAACACTGAAGCTTTCTTT. Translation: CASKQGNTEAFF.

The gene calls are TRBV25-1 and TRBJ1-4; D ambiguous. Trimming pared 7 bases from V and 2 bases from J, leaving 11 bases between. The CDR3 consists of 14 residues. CDR1 is MGHDK and CDR2 is SYGVNS in the germline V gene. The CDR3 coding sequence is TGTGCCAGCATGCCTCGAGGCACTAATGAAAAACTGTTTTTT. Its translation is CASMPRGTNEKLFF.

The rearrangement uses TRBV11-2 and TRBJ2-3; 7 bases match TRBD1. V dropped 1 base and J dropped 0; count of bases not matched to a gene: 4. The CDR3 runs to 16 residues. From germline, CDR1 is SGHAT and CDR2 FQNNGV. CDR3 amino acids: CASSLVPGQSTDTQYF. CDR3 nucleotides: TGTGCCAGCAGCTTAGTACCGGGACAGAGCACAGATACGCAGTATTTT.

This clone was counted at least ten times. Within the sample, other DNA sequences also encode this same CDR3. The CDR3 DNA is TGCAGCGTAGCTTCCGGGACAGGGAATCAGCCCCAGCATTTT. Translating it yields CSVASGTGNQPQHF. The chain couples TRBV29-1 to TRBJ1-5; 9 nucleotides match TRBD1. Per the germline V gene, CDR1 is SQVTM and CDR2 is ANQGSEA. This CDR3 region has 14 residues. J lost 4 bases, V lost 6 bases, and 7 bases had no gene match.

This chain joins TRBV7-9 and TRBJ1-1; D is ambiguous. Germline V gene lookup returns CDR1 SEHNR and CDR2 FQNEAQ (reference sequence). This CDR3 has 13 amino acids. Trimming took 5 bases from V and 1 from J, leaving 8 bases between them. CDR3 coding DNA: TGTGCCAGCAGCCCGGGAGGGAACACTGAAGCTTTCTTT. This translates into CASSPGGNTEAFF.

In this sample, this clone turned up a few times. The chain is built from TRBV27 and TRBJ1-1; no definite D call. The CDR3 runs 14 residues. V was shortened by 0 bases and J by 1 base, with 6 bases between the two germline ends. CDR1 and CDR2 (germline): MNHEY, SMNVEV (reference sequence). DNA for the CDR3: TGTGCCAGCAGTTTATCCTACAGGAACACTGAAGCTTTCTTT. It specifies CASSLSYRNTEAFF.

This chain uses TRBV28 with TRBJ2-3; 7 nucleotides align to TRBD1. Germline values: CDR1 MDHEN, CDR2 SYDVKM. The CDR3 length is 13 residues. The trim removed 9 bases at V and 3 bases at J, leaving 6 bases unmatched. DNA of the CDR3: TGTGCCAGTGACAGGGAATTGACAGATACGCAGTATTTT. The encoded protein is CASDRELTDTQYF.